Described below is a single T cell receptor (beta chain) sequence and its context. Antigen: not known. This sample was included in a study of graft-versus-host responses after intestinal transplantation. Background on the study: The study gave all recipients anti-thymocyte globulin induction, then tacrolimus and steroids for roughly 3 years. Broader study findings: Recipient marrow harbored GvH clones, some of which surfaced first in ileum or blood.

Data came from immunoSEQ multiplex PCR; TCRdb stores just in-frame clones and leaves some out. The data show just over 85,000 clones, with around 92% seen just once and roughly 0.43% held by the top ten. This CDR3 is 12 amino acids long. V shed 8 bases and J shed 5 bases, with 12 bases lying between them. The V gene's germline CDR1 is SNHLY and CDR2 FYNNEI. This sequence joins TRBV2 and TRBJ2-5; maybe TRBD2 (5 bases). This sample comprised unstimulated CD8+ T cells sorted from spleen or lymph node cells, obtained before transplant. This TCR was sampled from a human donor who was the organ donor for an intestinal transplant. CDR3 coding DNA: TGTGCCAGCGAGGAACAGCGGGAGACCCAGTACTTC. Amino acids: CASEEQRETQYF.